The clone carrying this TCR beta chain appeared many times. Its antigen is still unknown. Construction of TCR beta libraries relied on iRepertoire HTBI primers and on Arm-PCR targeting CDR3 regions. As originally analysed: Spanning all samples, the identified segments comprised around 62 TRBV and approximately 15 TRBJ. Each CDR3 protein gets one entry after TCRdb re-called the multiplex PCR reads with MiXCR. TCRdb's processing, not the authors', yielded these V and J calls. Here the sample spans about half a million distinct CDR3 sequences, 12% being singletons. This entry is derived from a study of regulatory T cells in long-lasting Graves disease. Study-level points and caveats: Among samples with persistent disease, TRBV28, TRBJ1-2 and TRBJ2-5 were favored.

This CDR3 comprises 14 residues. Germline V gene data show CDR1 as SEHNR and CDR2 as FQNEAQ (reference sequence). The ends lost 6 bases at V and 7 bases at J; junction bases unmatched: 6. The time point denotes: newly diagnosed GD, antithyroid drugs for less than 3 months. PBMC RNA served as the TCR library source. These sequences were also reported in another study, on T cells in Graves' hyperthyroidism and ophthalmopathy. That source adds: HTBI primers were the set used in a first-round RT-PCR of the TCR CDR3. In simple terms, a model built on 13 V-J features told ophthalmopathy apart from stable hyperthyroidism.

This clonotype was sampled from a woman in her twenties or thirties with Graves disease. The sample was peripheral blood mononuclear cells (PBMCs), taken at new diagnosis, from a patient treated with antithyroid drugs. V gene TRBV7-9 combines with J gene TRBJ1-4; 9 nucleotides line up with TRBD1. CDR3 in amino acids: CASRGTGRGEKLFF. In nucleotides, the CDR3 is TGTGCCAGCAGGGGGACAGGGCGTGGTGAAAAACTGTTTTTT.